The present T cell receptor beta chain was sequenced within a study of T cell repertoires in cytomegalovirus infection. Whole-study results and caveats: HLA-C-restricted TCR beta clonotypes specific for CMV led the ex vivo response.

This clonotype was picked up a small number of times. Its specificity is unknown. Via MiXCR, TCRdb re-called the reads, giving one row per CDR3 protein. The repertoire holds about 180,000 distinct CDR3 sequences, approximately 15% seen once, with over 25% in the top ten. The sequence was collected from a human donor in good health (CMV status not recorded). Some clones in this sample may be carry-over from other donors' samples. Material: PBMCs.

CDR3 sequence: CSAGGGSYEQYF. The CDR3 coding sequence is TGCAGTGCCGGCGGCGGAAGCTACGAGCAGTACTTC. The chain joins TRBV20-1 to TRBJ2-7, with no clear D. Germline CDR1 DFQATT, CDR2 SNEGSKA (reference sequence). This CDR3 is 12 amino acids long. V was shortened by 6 bases and J by 3 bases, with 12 bases between the two germline ends.